Here is one TCR beta chain with its context. No antigen is known for it. This sample is drawn from a study of T cell responses to AZD1222 COVID-19 vaccine. Generated by immunoSEQ multiplex PCR, the TCRdb table keeps only in-frame clones and is missing some. The repertoire holds some 120,000 clones, with just over 85% as singletons. The CDR3 sequence is 14 residues long. V dropped 3 bases and J dropped 2 bases, with 12 bases sitting between them. Germline V gene sequence: CDR1 SGHRS, CDR2 YFSETQ. Findings and limits, study-wide: No day 14 peak samples; only post-peak repertoires were characterized. Breadth and depth of Spike-specific TCRs rose after two AZD1222 doses. Recipients of AZD1222 seropositive at baseline numbered only 5 or 6. The study reported that nearly half of spike-specific TCRs target unmutated variant regions.

V and J are TRBV5-1 and TRBJ2-7; tentatively, D is TRBD1 (6 bases). This specimen was peripheral blood, taken on day 0 of AZD1222 vaccination. This receptor was identified in an adult in good health. The DNA of the CDR3 is TGCGCCAGCAGCTCCCCGGGACAAACCTACGAGCAGTACTTC. Amino acid sequence: CASSSPGQTYEQYF.